This entry is about one T cell receptor beta chain. Its cognate antigen is unknown. This entry belongs to a study of cytomegalovirus exposure and HLA in healthy donors. Unrecorded immune exposure was likely among donors, who were nominally healthy when sampled. CDR1 is SGHVS, CDR2 FQNEAQ, per germline. The CDR3 has 15 amino acids. V lost 1 base and J 3 bases, leaving 12 bases between the germline ends. Study-wide results and limits: In a later analysis, common viral pathogens appeared linked to several of the most significant clusters. Serostatus for CMV was the only available immune exposure information. In a later analysis, TCR beta V- and J-gene trimming showed a link to a missense DCLRE1C variant.

In the PCR, 60 Vbeta and 13 Jbeta primers were used. Generated by immunoSEQ multiplex PCR, the TCRdb table keeps only in-frame clones and is missing some. The sample has 60,000 to 75,000 clones, around 82% seen once; the top ten hold about 8%. The chain uses TRBV7-8 and TRBJ1-2; D is unresolved. This receptor was obtained from a man aged 18 to 30 in good health and CMV-seropositive. The material sequenced was PBMCs. The chain's CDR3 is CASSLGGRSHYGYTF. The CDR3 DNA is TGTGCCAGCAGCTTAGGAGGCAGATCCCACTATGGCTACACCTTC.